This entry is about one TCR beta chain. The sample comes from a study of blood T cell repertoires in COVID-19. Clones were read by immunoSEQ multiplex PCR, and TCRdb kept only the in-frame ones, dropping some. The sample lists around 250,000 clones; 70% to 90% were seen once. This CDR3 is 14 amino acids long. After removal of 5 bases from V and 5 bases from J, the junction contained 6 bases not matched to a gene. The germline CDR1 and CDR2 sequences are LNHDA and SQIVND (reference sequence). The source material was peripheral blood. The receptor was derived from a man aged 50 to 59 with active or convalescent COVID-19. The rearrangement links TRBV19 to TRBJ1-5; TRBD1 matches at 7 bases. CDR3 DNA sequence: TGTGCCAGTAGTCCCCGGGACAGTTATCAGCCCCAGCATTTT. This encodes CASSPRDSYQPQHF. The variable domain in full, completed from reference TRBV19 and TRBJ1-5, reads DGGITQSPKYLFRKEGQNVTLSCEQNLNHDAMYWYRQDPGQGLRLIYYSQIVNDFQKGDIAEGYSVSREKKESFPLTVTSAQKNPTAFYLCASSPRDSYQPQHFGDGTRLSIL.